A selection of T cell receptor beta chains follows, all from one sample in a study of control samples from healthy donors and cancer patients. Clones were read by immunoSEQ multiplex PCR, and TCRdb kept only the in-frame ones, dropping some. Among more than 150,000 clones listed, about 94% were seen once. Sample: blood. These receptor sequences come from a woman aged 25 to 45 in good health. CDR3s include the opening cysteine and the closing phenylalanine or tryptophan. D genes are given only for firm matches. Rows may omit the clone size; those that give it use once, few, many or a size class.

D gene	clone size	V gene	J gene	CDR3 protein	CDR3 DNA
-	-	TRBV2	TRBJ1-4	CASSEEGGDEKLFF	TGTGCCAGCAGTGAAGAGGGGGGGGATGAAAAACTGTTTTTT
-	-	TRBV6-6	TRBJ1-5	CASSTGFGQPQHF	TGTGCCAGCAGTACAGGGTTTGGGCAGCCCCAGCATTTT
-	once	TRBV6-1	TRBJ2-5	CASSEGGSPRETQYF	TGTGCCAGCAGTGAAGGAGGCAGCCCCCGGGAGACCCAGTACTTC
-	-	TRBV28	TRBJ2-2	CASSRFGATGELFF	TGTGCCAGCAGTAGATTCGGTGCGACCGGGGAGCTGTTTTTT
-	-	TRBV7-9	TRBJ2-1	CASSLSRGRTIFEQFF	TGTGCCAGCAGCTTATCACGTGGGAGGACTATTTTTGAGCAGTTCTTC
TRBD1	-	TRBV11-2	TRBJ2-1	CASSPNGQGTYNEQFF	TGTGCCAGCAGCCCTAATGGACAGGGTACCTACAATGAGCAGTTCTTC
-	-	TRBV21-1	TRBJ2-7	CASSKERRTSLIPSYEQYF	TGTGCCAGCAGCAAAGAAAGGAGGACTAGCCTGATTCCGTCCTACGAGCAGTACTTC
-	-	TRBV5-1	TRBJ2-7	CASREGLDSYEQYF	TGCGCCAGCAGGGAGGGACTCGATTCCTACGAGCAGTACTTC
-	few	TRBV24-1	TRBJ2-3	CATSRGRSTDTQYF	TGTGCCACCAGCCGGGGGCGGTCAACAGATACGCAGTATTTT
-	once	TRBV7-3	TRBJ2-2	CASSPGLELFF	TGTGCCAGCAGTCCCGGTCTGGAGCTGTTTTTT
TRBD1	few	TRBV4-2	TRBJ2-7	CASSQGSDRGGEQYF	TGTGCCAGCAGCCAAGGATCGGACAGGGGGGGCGAGCAGTACTTC
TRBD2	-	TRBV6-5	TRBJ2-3	CASTNIAGSTDTQYF	TGTGCCAGCACTAATATAGCGGGAAGCACAGATACGCAGTATTTT
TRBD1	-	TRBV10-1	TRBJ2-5	CASSEGQALETQYF	TGCGCCAGCAGTGAAGGACAGGCACTAGAGACCCAGTACTTC
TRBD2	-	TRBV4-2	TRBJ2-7	CASSQTASGSYEQYF	TGTGCCAGCAGCCAGACGGCTAGCGGGAGTTACGAGCAGTACTTC
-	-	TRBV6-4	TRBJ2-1	CASSDSESSRSDEQFF	TGTGCCAGCAGTGACTCGGAATCGTCCCGGTCGGATGAGCAGTTCTTC
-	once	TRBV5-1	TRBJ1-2	CASSLTGGDGYTF	TGCGCCAGCAGCTTGACAGGTGGTGATGGCTACACCTTC
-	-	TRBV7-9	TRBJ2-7	CASRFVQGTEQYF	TGTGCCAGCAGATTCGTACAGGGAACCGAGCAGTACTTC
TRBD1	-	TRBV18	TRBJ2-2	CASSLQGASNTGELFF	TGTGCCAGCTCACTGCAGGGGGCTTCGAACACCGGGGAGCTGTTTTTT
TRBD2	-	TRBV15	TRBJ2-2	CATSRDIETSGRENTGELFF	TGTGCCACCAGCAGAGATATAGAGACTAGCGGGAGGGAGAACACCGGGGAGCTGTTTTTT
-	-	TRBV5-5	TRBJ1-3	CASSLAGTGNTIYF	TGTGCCAGCAGCTTGGCAGGAACTGGAAACACCATATATTTT
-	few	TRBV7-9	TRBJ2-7	CASSPQPEGEQYF	TGTGCCAGCAGCCCCCAACCAGAAGGGGAGCAGTACTTC
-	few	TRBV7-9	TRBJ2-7	CASSLTDSYEQYF	TGTGCCAGCAGCCTTACGGACAGCTACGAGCAGTACTTC
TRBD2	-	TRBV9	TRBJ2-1	CASSVGISGHSSYNEQFF	TGTGCCAGCAGCGTAGGTATTAGCGGGCATAGCTCCTACAATGAGCAGTTCTTC
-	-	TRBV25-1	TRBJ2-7	CASSERSYEQYF	TGTGCCAGCAGTGAACGGAGCTACGAGCAGTACTTC
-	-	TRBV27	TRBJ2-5	CASSLGVGGAAATQYF	TGTGCCAGCAGTTTAGGGGTGGGGGGCGCAGCCGCGACCCAGTACTTC
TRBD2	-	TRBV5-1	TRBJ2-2	CASSLAHTPGLEVTMNTGELFF	TGCGCCAGCAGCTTGGCGCATACCCCGGGACTAGAGGTTACGATGAACACCGGGGAGCTGTTTTTT
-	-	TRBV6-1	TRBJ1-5	CASSETPGYGQPQHF	TGTGCCAGCAGTGAAACCCCGGGGTACGGTCAGCCCCAGCATTTT
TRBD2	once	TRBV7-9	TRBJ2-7	CASSPRTSGRTSYEQYF	TGTGCCAGCAGCCCAAGGACTAGCGGGAGGACCTCCTACGAGCAGTACTTC